These T cell receptor beta chains were read from a single sample in a study of blood T cell repertoires in COVID-19. Sequencing was performed with immunoSEQ multiplex PCR; in TCRdb, only in-frame clones are kept and a portion is missing. This sample has approximately 210,000 clones, with roughly 79% found just once. Material: PBMCs or T cells enriched from blood (not recorded which). These receptors originate from a man between 40 and 49 years old who had recovered from COVID-19. Both conserved end residues are part of each CDR3. D genes are given only for firm matches. A row's size may be missing; if present it is once, few, many or a size class.

d_call	v_call	j_call	clone_size	cdr3_aa	cdr3_nt
.	TRBV5-1	TRBJ1-1	few	CASSGEAANTEAFF	TGCGCCAGCAGCGGGGAGGCAGCGAACACTGAAGCTTTCTTT
.	TRBV27	TRBJ2-1	.	CAVKGGGYNEQFF	TGTGCCGTAAAGGGGGGGGGCTACAATGAGCAGTTCTTC
.	TRBV28	TRBJ2-1	.	CASSLLRSLASEQFF	TGTGCCAGCAGTTTATTGCGGTCCCTAGCGAGTGAGCAGTTCTTC
TRBD1	TRBV28	TRBJ2-7	.	CASSLRDRVPYEQYF	TGTGCCAGCAGTTTAAGGGACAGGGTCCCCTACGAGCAGTACTTC
TRBD1	TRBV6-5	TRBJ2-7	.	CASVVLQGSSYEQYF	TGTGCCAGCGTAGTTCTACAGGGGAGCTCCTACGAGCAGTACTTC
.	TRBV7-2	TRBJ1-1	.	CASSPQSTGTEAFF	TGTGCCAGCAGCCCTCAAAGCACGGGCACTGAAGCTTTCTTT
TRBD1	TRBV19	TRBJ2-3	.	CASSMETGGADTQYF	TGTGCCAGTAGTATGGAGACAGGGGGCGCAGATACGCAGTATTTT
TRBD2	TRBV20-1	TRBJ2-3	many	CSASRGLTGTDTQYF	TGCAGTGCTAGTCGGGGACTAACAGGCACAGATACGCAGTATTTT
.	TRBV10-3	TRBJ1-2	.	CAIGSQGLSF	TGTGCCATCGGGTCCCAGGGCTTATCCTTC
TRBD1	TRBV13	TRBJ1-2	once	CASSPWDRGGYGYTF	TGTGCCAGCAGCCCGTGGGACAGGGGAGGCTATGGCTACACCTTC
.	TRBV3-1/TRBV3-2	TRBJ1-5	.	CASSSGNQPQHF	TGTGCCAGCAGCTCTGGCAATCAGCCCCAGCATTTT
.	TRBV7-3	TRBJ2-5	.	CASSLNPRWGEARETQYF	TGTGCCAGCAGCTTAAACCCCCGATGGGGGGAGGCTCGAGAGACCCAGTACTTC
TRBD1	TRBV7-2	TRBJ2-7	.	CASSLYGTGVVEQYF	TGTGCCAGCAGCTTATATGGGACAGGGGTAGTCGAGCAGTACTTC
.	TRBV6-2/TRBV6-3	TRBJ1-5	.	CASSYSAQTELFSNQPQHF	TGTGCCAGCAGTTACTCAGCGCAGACCGAACTTTTTAGCAATCAGCCCCAGCATTTT
.	TRBV11-2	TRBJ1-2	once	CASSLVVESGYTF	TGTGCCAGCAGCTTAGTGGTAGAGTCCGGCTACACCTTC
.	TRBV9	TRBJ2-3	.	CASSVVADTDTQYF	TGTGCCAGCAGCGTAGTCGCGGACACAGATACGCAGTATTTT
.	TRBV28	TRBJ2-2	few	CASNPFTSTGELFF	TGTGCCAGCAACCCCTTCACTAGCACCGGGGAGCTGTTTTTT
.	TRBV18	TRBJ2-7	once	CASSPNQDEQYF	TGTGCCAGCTCACCAAACCAGGACGAGCAGTACTTC
TRBD2	TRBV29-1	TRBJ2-3	.	CSVPGLAGATDTQYF	TGCAGCGTCCCCGGCCTAGCGGGAGCCACAGATACGCAGTATTTT
.	TRBV6-5	TRBJ2-3	.	CASRLEATQYF	TGTGCCAGCAGATTAGAGGCCACGCAGTATTTT
.	TRBV2	TRBJ1-4	.	CAGQGPPNEKLFF	TGTGCCGGCCAGGGGCCCCCTAATGAAAAACTGTTTTTT
.	TRBV6-5	TRBJ1-2	.	CASSSKAYRGYTF	TGTGCCAGCAGTTCGAAGGCCTACAGAGGCTACACCTTC
.	TRBV10-1	TRBJ2-5	.	CASSDFGEETQYF	TGCGCCAGCAGTGATTTTGGGGAGGAGACCCAGTACTTC
.	TRBV5-4	TRBJ2-5	few	CASSLVGRRGETQYF	TGTGCCAGCAGCTTGGTCGGCAGGAGGGGCGAGACCCAGTACTTC
.	TRBV28	TRBJ2-2	.	CASSLIPSVHGELFF	TGTGCCAGCAGTTTAATTCCTAGCGTACACGGGGAGCTGTTTTTT
.	TRBV28	TRBJ2-1	.	CASSLVGTIGNEQFF	TGTGCCAGCAGTTTGGTGGGGACAATAGGCAATGAGCAGTTCTTC
TRBD2	TRBV30	TRBJ2-1	.	CAWSLRTSGRVGEQFF	TGTGCCTGGAGTCTTCGGACTAGCGGGAGGGTAGGTGAGCAGTTCTTC
TRBD2	TRBV5-1	TRBJ2-7	.	CASSLLLAGNYEQYF	TGCGCCAGCAGCTTGCTCCTAGCGGGAAACTACGAGCAGTACTTC
.	TRBV2	TRBJ2-3	.	CASGRRDTQYF	TGTGCCAGCGGAAGGAGGGATACGCAGTATTTT
TRBD1	TRBV5-1	TRBJ1-3	once	CASSPTGSSGNTIYF	TGCGCCAGCAGCCCGACAGGGTCTTCAGGAAACACCATATATTTT
TRBD1	TRBV28	TRBJ2-7	few	CASGRTGPYEQYF	TGTGCCAGCGGGCGGACAGGACCTTACGAGCAGTACTTC
.	TRBV9	TRBJ1-2	.	CASSSSRPGGYTF	TGTGCCAGCAGCTCCAGCCGTCCAGGGGGCTACACCTTC
TRBD1	TRBV6-5	TRBJ1-5	.	CASTPLPGQRPPQHF	TGTGCCAGCACCCCACTACCGGGACAGCGTCCGCCCCAGCATTTT
TRBD1	TRBV28	TRBJ2-4	.	CASSARGPGAKNIQYF	TGTGCCAGCAGTGCCAGGGGGCCCGGAGCCAAAAACATTCAGTACTTC
.	TRBV6-5	TRBJ2-7	once	CASSYSPVYEQYF	TGTGCCAGCAGTTACTCGCCGGTATACGAGCAGTACTTC
.	TRBV15	TRBJ2-7	.	CATSPGGDLGEQYF	TGTGCCACCAGCCCGGGCGGGGACTTGGGCGAGCAGTACTTC
TRBD2	TRBV7-6	TRBJ2-2	.	CASSLLAGGPGELFF	TGTGCCAGCAGCTTACTAGCGGGAGGGCCCGGGGAGCTGTTTTTT